A single TCR beta chain is shown here with its context. What it binds is unknown. CDR3 length equals 15 residues. V was cut by 0 bases and J by 3 bases, with 7 bases left in between. Germline values: CDR1 SGHRS, CDR2 YFSETQ. The sample belongs to a study of immune evolution from preneoplasia to lung adenocarcinoma. Whole-study findings and limits: Normal lung had the highest top T cell clone frequencies.

TCRdb's copy holds only in-frame clones and misses some; the assay was immunoSEQ multiplex PCR. The repertoire holds 3,500 to 4,000 clones, with 75% to 85% as singletons. Between the mid-2010s and the late 2010s, patients underwent resection in Japan or China. Histologic diagnosis was independently verified by two lung pathologists. The sequenced material came from FFPE adjacent normal lung tissue. The chain couples TRBV5-1 to TRBJ1-6, with D unclear. This sequence was found in a person between 70 and 80 years old with lung adenocarcinoma. CDR3 DNA sequence: TGCGCCAGCAGCTTGGATGGCATCTATAATTCACCCCTCCACTTT. Protein: CASSLDGIYNSPLHF.